This T cell receptor beta chain was recovered during a study of blood T cell repertoires in COVID-19. Turning to the study itself: Sites across the United States, Italy and Spain contributed samples from acute and convalescent COVID-19. In each case, the material was cDNA or gDNA derived from T cells, B-cell-depleted T cells, or PBMCs.

The germline V gene encodes CDR1 ENHRY and CDR2 SYGVKD. The CDR3 is 14 residues long. With V trimmed by 6 bases and J by 4 bases, 6 bases remained unmatched. Per the authors' pipeline: Estimated nucleated cell counts came from reference gene primer amplification. Clones were sequenced by immunoSEQ multiplex PCR, and TCRdb holds only the in-frame ones, with some missing. The DNA gave D and trimming, while V, J and clone size come from that table. The sample gives 15,000 or so clones, about 90% of which show up once; roughly 17% is in the top ten. The sequence was collected from a human donor in a cohort sampled during active COVID-19. Sequences were obtained from peripheral blood. The V gene is TRBV10-3, the J gene TRBJ1-2; 9 nucleotides align to TRBD1. The CDR3 loop is CAIRGTGPFYGYTF. As DNA, the CDR3 is TGTGCCATCAGGGGGACAGGGCCATTCTATGGCTACACCTTC.